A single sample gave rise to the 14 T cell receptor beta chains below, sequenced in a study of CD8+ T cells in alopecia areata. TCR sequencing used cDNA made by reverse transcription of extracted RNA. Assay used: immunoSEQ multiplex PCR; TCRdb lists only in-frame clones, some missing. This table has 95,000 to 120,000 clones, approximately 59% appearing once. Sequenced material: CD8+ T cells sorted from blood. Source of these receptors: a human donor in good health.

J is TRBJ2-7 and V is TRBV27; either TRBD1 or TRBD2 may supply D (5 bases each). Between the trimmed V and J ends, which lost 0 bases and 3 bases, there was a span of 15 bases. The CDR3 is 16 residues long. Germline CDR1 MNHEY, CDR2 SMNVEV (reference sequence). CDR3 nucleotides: TGTGCCAGCAGTTTATCGATGGGGGAGTGGTTCTACGAGCAGTACTTC. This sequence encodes CASSLSMGEWFYEQYF.

As DNA, the CDR3 is TGCGCCAGCACTCCAGTGCCGGGGCATTGGGATCAGCCCCAGCATTTT. Its translation: CASTPVPGHWDQPQHF. This chain links TRBV23-1 with TRBJ1-5, with D perhaps TRBD1 (5 bases). TRBV23-1 has ORF status, its function being uncertain. V was trimmed by 7 bases and J by 5 bases, leaving 21 bases between them. The length of the CDR3 is 16 residues.

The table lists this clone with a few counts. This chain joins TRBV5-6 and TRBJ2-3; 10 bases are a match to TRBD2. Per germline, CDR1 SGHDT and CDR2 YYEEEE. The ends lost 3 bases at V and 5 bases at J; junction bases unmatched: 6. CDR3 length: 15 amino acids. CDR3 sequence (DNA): TGTGCCAGCAGCTGGGGACTAGCGATCGGAGATACGCAGTATTTT. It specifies CASSWGLAIGDTQYF.

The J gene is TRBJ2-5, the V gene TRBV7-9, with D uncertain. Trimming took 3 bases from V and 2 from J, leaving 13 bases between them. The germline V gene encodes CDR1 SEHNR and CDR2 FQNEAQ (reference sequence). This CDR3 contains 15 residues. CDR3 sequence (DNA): TGTGCCAGCAGCTTCCCTAAAAGCCGACAAGAGACCCAGTACTTC. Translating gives CASSFPKSRQETQYF.

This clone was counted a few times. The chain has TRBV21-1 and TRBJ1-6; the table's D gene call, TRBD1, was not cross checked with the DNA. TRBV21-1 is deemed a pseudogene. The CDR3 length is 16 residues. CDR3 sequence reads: CASRKRDRAPNSPLHF. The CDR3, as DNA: TGTGCCAGCAGAAAAAGGGACAGGGCCCCAAATTCACCCCTCCACTTT.

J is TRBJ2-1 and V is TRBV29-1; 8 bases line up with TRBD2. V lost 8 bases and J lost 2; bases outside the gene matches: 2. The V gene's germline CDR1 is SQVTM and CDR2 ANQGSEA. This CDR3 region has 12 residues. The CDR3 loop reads CSTSGPYNEQFF. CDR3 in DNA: TGCAGCACTAGCGGCCCCTACAATGAGCAGTTCTTC.

In DNA form, the CDR3 reads TGTGCCAGCAGCCCAACAGGGGGTCCCACTGAAGCTTTCTTT. Translated, it gives CASSPTGGPTEAFF. This sequence joins TRBV7-2 and TRBJ1-1, with 8 bases lining up with TRBD1. CDR3 length: 14 amino acids. V dropped 5 bases and J dropped 4; count of bases not matched to a gene: 6. Germline CDR1 reads SGHTA; CDR2 reads FQGNSA.

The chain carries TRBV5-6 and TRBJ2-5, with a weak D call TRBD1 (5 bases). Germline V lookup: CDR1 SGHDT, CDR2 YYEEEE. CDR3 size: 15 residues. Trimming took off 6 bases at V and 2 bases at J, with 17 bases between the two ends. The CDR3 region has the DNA TGTGCCAGCACTCAAAACCTGGACACACAAGAGACCCAGTACTTC. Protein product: CASTQNLDTQETQYF.

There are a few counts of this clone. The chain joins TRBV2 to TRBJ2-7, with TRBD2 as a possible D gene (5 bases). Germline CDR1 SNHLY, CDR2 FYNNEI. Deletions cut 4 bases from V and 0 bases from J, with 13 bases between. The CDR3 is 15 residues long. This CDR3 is CASSGAGISSYEQYF. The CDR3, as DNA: TGTGCCAGCAGTGGGGCCGGGATTAGCTCCTACGAGCAGTACTTC.

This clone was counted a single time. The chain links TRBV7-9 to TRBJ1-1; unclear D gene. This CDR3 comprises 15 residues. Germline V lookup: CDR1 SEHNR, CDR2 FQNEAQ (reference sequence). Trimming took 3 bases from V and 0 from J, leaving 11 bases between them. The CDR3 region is CASSLHYGMNTEAFF. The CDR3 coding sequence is TGTGCCAGCAGCTTGCATTATGGGATGAACACTGAAGCTTTCTTT.

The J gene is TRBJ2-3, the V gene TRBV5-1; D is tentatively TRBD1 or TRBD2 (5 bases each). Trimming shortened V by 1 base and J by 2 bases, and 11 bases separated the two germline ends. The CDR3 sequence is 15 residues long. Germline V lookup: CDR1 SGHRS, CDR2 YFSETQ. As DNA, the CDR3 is TGCGCCAGCAGCTTGTACGGGACCTACACAGATACGCAGTATTTT. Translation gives CASSLYGTYTDTQYF.

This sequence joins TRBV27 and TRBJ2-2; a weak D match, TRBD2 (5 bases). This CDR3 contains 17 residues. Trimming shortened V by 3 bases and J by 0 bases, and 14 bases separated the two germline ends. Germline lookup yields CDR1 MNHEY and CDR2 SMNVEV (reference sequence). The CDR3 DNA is TGTGCCAGCAGTTTCCACCGCGGGTCATCGAACACCGGGGAGCTGTTTTTT. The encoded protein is CASSFHRGSSNTGELFF.

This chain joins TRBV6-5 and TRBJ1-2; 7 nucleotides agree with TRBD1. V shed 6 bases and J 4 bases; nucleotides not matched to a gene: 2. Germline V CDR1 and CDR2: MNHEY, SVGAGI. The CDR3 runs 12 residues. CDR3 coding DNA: TGTGCCAGCAGGACAGGGCCCTATGGCTACACCTTC. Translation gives CASRTGPYGYTF.

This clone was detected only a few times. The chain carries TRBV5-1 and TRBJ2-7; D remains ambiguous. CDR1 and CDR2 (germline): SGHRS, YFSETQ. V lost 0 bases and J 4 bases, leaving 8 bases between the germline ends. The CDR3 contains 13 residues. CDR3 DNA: TGCGCCAGCAGCTTGGAGTCCAGTTACGAGCAGTACTTC. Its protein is CASSLESSYEQYF.